The TCR beta chain under discussion was sequenced for a study of blood T cell repertoires in COVID-19. Study as a whole: From the United States, Italy and Spain came samples of acute and convalescent COVID-19.

Trimming stripped 7 bases from V and 6 bases from J, with 16 bases between. The CDR3 loop spans 14 amino acids. The germline V gene has CDR1 SGHAT and CDR2 FQNNGV. Per the study methods: Quantification of nucleated cells was approximated via reference gene primer amplification. Repertoires were generated with immunoSEQ multiplex PCR, while TCRdb's copy carries only in-frame clones and drops some. V, J and clone size were drawn from that table, and D and trimming were deduced from the DNA. The repertoire holds approximately 450,000 clones, around 89% seen once, with over 4% in the top ten. The receptor was derived from a woman in her twenties or thirties with acute or convalescent COVID-19. V gene TRBV11-2 combines with J gene TRBJ2-1; D not certain. Sequenced input: peripheral blood. The DNA for the CDR3 is TGTGCCAGCACCAGTACCCTCCCGGGCAATGAGCAGTTCTTC. The encoded protein is CASTSTLPGNEQFF.